This TCR beta chain was sequenced during a study of type 1 and type 2 diabetes patients. The CDR3 loop spans 14 amino acids. CDR1 and CDR2 (germline): SGHVS, FQNEAQ. V dropped 1 base and J dropped 6 bases, with 9 bases sitting between them. PCR was run on genomic DNA. The TCR beta CDR3 region was amplified using 30 forward and 13 reverse primers. TCRdb reprocessed the multiplex PCR reads with MiXCR, giving one entry per CDR3 protein. The table shows approximately 260,000 distinct CDR3 sequences, with 45% to 60% occurring only once. This receptor was identified in a man between 18 and 29 years old with type 2 diabetes. The chain couples TRBV7-8 to TRBJ2-2; D is perhaps TRBD1 (6 bases). Sequencing was performed on peripheral blood mononuclear cells (PBMCs). CDR3 protein: CASSLVRQAGELFF. In nucleotides, the CDR3 is TGTGCCAGCAGCTTAGTTAGACAGGCCGGGGAGCTGTTTTTT. The whole variable domain, remainder taken from reference TRBV7-8 and TRBJ2-2, is GAGVSQSPRYKVAKRGQDVALRCDPISGHVSLFWYQQALGQGPEFLTYFQNEAQLDKSGLPSDRFFAERPEGSVSTLKIQRTQQEDSAVYLCASSLVRQAGELFFGEGSRLTVL.